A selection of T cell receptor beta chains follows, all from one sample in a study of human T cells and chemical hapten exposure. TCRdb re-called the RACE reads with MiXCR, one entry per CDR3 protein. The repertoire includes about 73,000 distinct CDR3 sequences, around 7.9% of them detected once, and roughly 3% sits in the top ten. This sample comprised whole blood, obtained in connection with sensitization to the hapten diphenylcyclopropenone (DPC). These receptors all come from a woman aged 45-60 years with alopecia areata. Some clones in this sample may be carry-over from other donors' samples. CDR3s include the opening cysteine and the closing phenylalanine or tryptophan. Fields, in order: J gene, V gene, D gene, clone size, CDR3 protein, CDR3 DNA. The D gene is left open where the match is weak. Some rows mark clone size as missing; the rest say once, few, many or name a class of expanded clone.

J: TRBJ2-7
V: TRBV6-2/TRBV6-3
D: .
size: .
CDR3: CASMTETRAYEQYF
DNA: TGTGCCAGCATGACGGAGACACGAGCCTACGAGCAGTACTTC

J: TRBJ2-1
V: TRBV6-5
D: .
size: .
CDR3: CASGRGEQFF
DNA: TGTGCCAGCGGGAGGGGGGAGCAGTTCTTC

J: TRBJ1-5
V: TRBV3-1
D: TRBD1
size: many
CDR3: CASSRPWDSTYSNQPQHF
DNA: TGTGCCAGCAGCCGACCTTGGGACAGCACATATAGCAATCAGCCCCAGCATTTT

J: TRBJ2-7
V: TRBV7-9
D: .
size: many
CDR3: CASSWGGEQYF
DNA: TGTGCCAGCAGCTGGGGCGGCGAGCAGTACTTC

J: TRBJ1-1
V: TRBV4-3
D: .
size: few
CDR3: CASSRTMNTEAFF
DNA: TGCGCCAGCAGCCGTACTATGAACACTGAAGCTTTCTTT

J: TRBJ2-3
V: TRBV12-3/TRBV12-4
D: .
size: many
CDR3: CASSRGVQGDTQYF
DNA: TGTGCCAGCTCCAGGGGGGTACAGGGAGATACGCAGTATTTT

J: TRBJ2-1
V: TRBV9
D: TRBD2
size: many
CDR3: CASSDASGDEQFF
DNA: TGTGCCAGCAGCGACGCAAGCGGGGATGAGCAGTTCTTC

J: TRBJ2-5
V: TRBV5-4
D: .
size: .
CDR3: CASSFSSMETQYF
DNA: TGTGCCAGCAGCTTCAGCAGTATGGAGACCCAGTACTTC

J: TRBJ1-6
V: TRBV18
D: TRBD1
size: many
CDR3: CASSPSGTENSPLHF
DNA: TGTGCCAGCTCACCATCCGGGACAGAGAATTCACCCCTCCACTTT

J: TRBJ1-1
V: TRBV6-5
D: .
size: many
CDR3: CASSSVNTEAFF
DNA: TGTGCCAGCAGTTCAGTTAACACTGAAGCTTTCTTT

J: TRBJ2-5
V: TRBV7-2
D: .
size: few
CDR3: CASSFGTPEETQYF
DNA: TGTGCCAGCAGCTTCGGGACTCCGGAGGAGACCCAGTACTTC

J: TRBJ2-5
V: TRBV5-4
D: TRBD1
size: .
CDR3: CASSENRQGQETQYF
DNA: TGTGCCAGCAGCGAAAATCGACAGGGTCAAGAGACCCAGTACTTC

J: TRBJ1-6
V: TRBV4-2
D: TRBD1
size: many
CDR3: CASGQGAVDSPLHF
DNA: TGTGCCAGCGGCCAGGGGGCAGTTGATTCACCCCTCCACTTT

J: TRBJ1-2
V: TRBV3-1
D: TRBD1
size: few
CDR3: CASSQYRQGGYGYTF
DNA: TGTGCCAGCAGCCAATATAGACAGGGGGGCTATGGCTACACCTTC

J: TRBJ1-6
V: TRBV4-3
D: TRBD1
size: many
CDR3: CASSQETGGPEPLHF
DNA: TGCGCCAGCAGCCAGGAGACAGGGGGCCCCGAACCCCTCCACTTT

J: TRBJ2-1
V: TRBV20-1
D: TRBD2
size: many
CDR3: CSAVAGGGDEQFF
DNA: TGCAGTGCCGTAGCGGGGGGCGGTGATGAGCAGTTCTTC

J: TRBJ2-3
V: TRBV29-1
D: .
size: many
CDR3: CSVEGEESSTDTQYF
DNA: TGCAGCGTTGAAGGGGAGGAATCTAGCACAGATACGCAGTATTTT

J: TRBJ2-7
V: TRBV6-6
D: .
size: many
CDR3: CASTPAVQGPSYEQYF
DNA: TGTGCCAGCACTCCCGCAGTACAGGGACCCTCCTACGAGCAGTACTTC

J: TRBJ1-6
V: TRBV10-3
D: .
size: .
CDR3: CAISEQVRGSPLHF
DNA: TGTGCCATCAGTGAGCAGGTGCGGGGGTCACCCCTCCACTTT

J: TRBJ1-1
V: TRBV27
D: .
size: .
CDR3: CASSLMSNTEAFF
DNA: TGTGCCAGCAGTTTAATGTCGAACACTGAAGCTTTCTTT

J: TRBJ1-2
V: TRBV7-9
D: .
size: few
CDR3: CASSLEGGHGYTF
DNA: TGTGCCAGCAGCTTAGAGGGGGGTCATGGCTACACCTTC

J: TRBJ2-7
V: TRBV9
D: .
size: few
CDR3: CASSPGSGTYEQYF
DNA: TGTGCCAGCAGCCCTGGGTCAGGGACCTACGAGCAGTACTTC

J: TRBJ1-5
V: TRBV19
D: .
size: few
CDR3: CASSISASQGYSQPQHF
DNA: TGTGCCAGTAGCATTTCCGCCTCACAGGGCTACAGTCAGCCCCAGCATTTT

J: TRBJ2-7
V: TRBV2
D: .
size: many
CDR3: CASSEQAGEQYF
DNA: TGTGCCAGCAGTGAACAGGCTGGCGAGCAGTACTTC

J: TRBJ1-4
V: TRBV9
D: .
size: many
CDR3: CASSVDGEKLFF
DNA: TGTGCCAGCAGCGTAGACGGTGAAAAACTGTTTTTT

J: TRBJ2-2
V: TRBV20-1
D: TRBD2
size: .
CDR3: CSASSGRATGELFF
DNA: TGCAGTGCTAGTAGCGGGAGGGCCACCGGGGAGCTGTTTTTT

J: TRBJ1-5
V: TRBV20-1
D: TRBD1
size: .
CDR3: CSAIRGDRNQPQHF
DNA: TGCAGTGCTATCAGGGGGGATCGCAATCAGCCCCAGCATTTT

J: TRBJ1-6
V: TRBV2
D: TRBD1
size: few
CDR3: CAGGTGGNSPLHF
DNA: TGTGCCGGAGGGACAGGGGGTAATTCACCCCTCCACTTT

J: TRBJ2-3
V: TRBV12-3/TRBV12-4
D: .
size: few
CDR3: CASSSRGSADTQYF
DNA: TGTGCCAGCAGCAGCAGGGGTTCGGCAGATACGCAGTATTTT

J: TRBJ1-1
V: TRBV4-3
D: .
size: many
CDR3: CASSPIPGSEAFF
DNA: TGCGCCAGCAGTCCGATCCCAGGGAGCGAAGCTTTCTTT

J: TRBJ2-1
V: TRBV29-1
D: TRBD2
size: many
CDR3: CSVASGGGWNEQFF
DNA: TGCAGCGTTGCTTCGGGGGGGGGATGGAATGAGCAGTTCTTC

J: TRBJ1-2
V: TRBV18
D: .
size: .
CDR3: CASSPGGYGYTF
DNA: TGTGCCAGCTCACCGGGAGGATATGGCTACACCTTC

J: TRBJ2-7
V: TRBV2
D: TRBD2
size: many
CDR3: CNAGGVANEQYF
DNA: TGTAACGCGGGGGGAGTCGCCAACGAGCAGTACTTC

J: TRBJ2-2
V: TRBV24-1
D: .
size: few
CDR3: CAGRRVHTGELFF
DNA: TGTGCCGGCCGCCGAGTCCACACCGGGGAGCTGTTTTTT

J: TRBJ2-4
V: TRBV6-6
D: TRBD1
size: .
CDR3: CASSYEQGALKNIQYF
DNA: TGTGCCAGCAGTTACGAGCAGGGGGCTCTCAAAAACATTCAGTACTTC